This TCR beta chain was captured in a study of T cells in Graves' hyperthyroidism and ophthalmopathy (dated by TCRdb to about 2019). About the study as a whole: Peripheral blood samples were taken at the time of initial diagnosis, prior to any treatment. A discovery cohort of approximately 97 patients, 43 with Graves' ophthalmopathy and over 55 with stable Graves' hyperthyroidism, was used to find distinguishing TCR V-J signatures. An independent validation cohort of fewer than 20 hyperthyroidism patients and about 15 patients who later progressed to ophthalmopathy tested prospective prediction of ophthalmopathy. The 100 discovery patients were randomly split 7:3 into training and test sets. In roughly six Graves' hyperthyroidism patients, the study also compared T-cell repertoires from thyroid tissue with T-cell repertoires from blood. Once sampling was done, hyperthyroidism patients were given methimazole at a starting dose of 30 mg daily, whereas ophthalmopathy patients were given high-dose intravenous methylprednisolone. TCR Vbeta CDR3 sequencing of 120 to 150 peripheral blood samples (over 40 ophthalmopathy, under 80 hyperthyroidism and roughly 17 progressor patients) is reported in the paper. General conclusions and limits of the study: A 13 V-J signature model separated ophthalmopathy from stable hyperthyroidism, with roughly 88% sensitivity and 81.08% specificity in cross-validation and 80%/75% in testing. In validation, progression to ophthalmopathy was predicted by the model with 70.59% sensitivity and 72.22% specificity, a median of about 6 months before onset. Most expanded thyroid clonotypes (frequency above 0.001) were also detected in blood, suggesting blood repertoires may reflect thyroid immune responses. No statistical method was used to set the sample size in advance, and investigators knew the group allocation.

The TCR beta CDR3 regions were amplified from RNA transcripts. For the first round of RT-PCR on the TCR CDR3, the HTBI primer set was used together with the Qiagen OneStep RT-PCR kit. The libraries were constructed in a second round of multiplex PCR and then size-selected and purified. Paired-end sequencing of the libraries was performed with 100 bp reads on an Illumina HiSeq2000. The published analysis was carried out like this. SOAPnuke was used to process the raw data, removing reads that contained adapters or uncalled bases, had a mean Phred below 15, or lacked an exact match to the constant primer or identifier. COPE v1.2.5 was used to merge high-quality paired reads, and clonotypes were defined as unique nucleotide sequences. Clonotypes were aligned to IMGT TRBV, TRBD and TRBJ reference segments using MiTCR v1.1. Analysis was restricted to V-J combinations with a frequency above 0.0001, which covered approximately 99% of repertoires. A TCS score was defined as the ratio of F50 (clonal expansion) to E x V (chaos), with BLOSUM62-based TCRdist applied between CDR3 peptides within each V-J. Welch's t-statistics and random forest reduced 450 to 600 V-J features to about 13, which were used in a naive Bayes classifier (R e1071). TCRdb reprocessing: public reads trimmed at Q25 with fastp, clones called with MiXCR, in-frame beta chains kept. Rows are unified per CDR3 protein, each entry keeping the most common DNA and genes. TCRdb's processing, not the study's, gives the V and J calls here. The sample profile shows roughly 500,000 distinct CDR3 sequences; around 22% of them were found once. Approximately 10% of the sample lies in the top ten.

As to this clonotype: Its antigen is unknown. Qualities for individual bases were not recorded, and no much larger clone is one base off.

CDR1 and CDR2 are read off the germline V gene as MGHRA and YSYEKL. From the cysteine up to the phenylalanine, the CDR3 has a length of 15 residues. Of all the DNA, just the CDR3 is kept, 45 bases in frame from base 1. The junction carries 12 bases between V and J, which are trimmed by 0 bases and 3 bases respectively. Ophthalmopathy patients had moderately to severely active disease, Clinical Activity Score of at least 3, NOSPECS grade of at least 4, and duration under 3 months. Exclusion was applied to patients with uncontrolled infections, other autoimmune diseases, pregnancy or lactation. Clinical symptoms, serum thyroxine and TRAb, thyroid ultrasound, and orbital computed tomography formed the basis for the diagnoses. PBMCs were isolated from around 10 ml of fresh peripheral blood by Ficoll-Paque density gradient centrifugation. Total RNA was extracted with Trizol reagent, and quality was checked on an Agilent 2100 Bioanalyzer.

In this chain, TRBV4-1 is recombined with TRBJ2-7, with the D gene uncertain. Sequences were obtained from blood. The receptor was derived from a woman aged 25 to 39 with Graves' ophthalmopathy. The DNA reads as follows: TGCGCCAGCAGCCAAGATTCGACGGTAGTCTACGAGCAGTACTTC. This yields the protein CASSQDSTVVYEQYF.